This T cell receptor beta chain was sequenced in a study of shared clonotypes between healthy human individuals. The table lists this clone with many counts. Measured with immunoSEQ multiplex PCR; TCRdb has only the in-frame clones, and not every one. The table has about 96,000 clones, roughly 45% seen once. The germline V gene has CDR1 SGHDT and CDR2 YYEEEE. J gave up 5 bases and V 1 base, and 2 bases lay outside the gene matches. This CDR3 is 14 amino acids long. Sequencing used PBMCs. The chain has TRBV5-6 and TRBJ1-5, with 8 bases identical to TRBD1. This TCR came from a middle-aged woman in good health. Some clones in this sample may be carry-over from other donors' samples. The CDR3 protein is CASSLSGGDQPQHF. The CDR3 nucleotides read TGTGCCAGCAGCTTGTCAGGGGGCGATCAGCCCCAGCATTTT.